These 10 T cell receptor beta chains were all obtained from the same sample, sequenced in a study of regulatory T cells in long-lasting Graves disease. According to the study, TCR beta libraries were built with iRepertoire HTBI primers and CDR3-region Arm-PCR. MiXCR was run by TCRdb on the multiplex PCR reads, yielding one entry per CDR3 protein. The repertoire holds 400,000 to 500,000 distinct CDR3 sequences, 16% seen once, with roughly 23% in the top ten. The time point was: newly diagnosed GD, antithyroid drugs for less than 3 months. PBMCs were the source of the RNA used for TCR sequencing. These same records also appear under a second study, on T cells in Graves' hyperthyroidism and ophthalmopathy.

The specimen comprised peripheral blood mononuclear cells (PBMCs), sampled at new diagnosis, from a patient treated with antithyroid drugs. These receptors all come from a woman between 18 and 29 years old with Graves disease.

This clonotype occurred a few times. This chain links TRBV9 with TRBJ1-2, with TRBD1 as a possible D gene (5 bases). The CDR3 covers 15 residues. CDR1 SGDLS and CDR2 YYNGEE come from the germline V gene. The V gene lost 0 bases and the J gene lost 4 bases, with 13 bases spanning the gap. Here the CDR3 reads CASSVEMGTPYGYTF. Here the CDR3 DNA reads TGTGCCAGCAGCGTAGAAATGGGGACTCCCTATGGCTACACCTTC.

Ten or more counts support this clonotype. This chain links TRBV15 with TRBJ2-3, with 16 bases matching TRBD2. There are 20 residues in the CDR3. Per germline, CDR1 LNHNV and CDR2 YYDKDF (reference sequence). V shed 3 bases and J 3 bases; nucleotides not matched to a gene: 12. The CDR3 is CATSRTPPGTSGRGTDTQYF. CDR3 in DNA: TGTGCCACCAGCAGGACTCCTCCCGGGACTAGCGGGAGGGGAACAGATACGCAGTATTTT.

This rearrangement joins TRBV10-3 to TRBJ2-3, with 10 bases aligning to TRBD2. Looked up from germline, CDR1 is ENHRY and CDR2 is SYGVKD. The V gene end was trimmed by 4 bases and the J gene end by 4 bases; junction bases not matched to a gene: 8. The CDR3 consists of 16 residues. The CDR3 DNA is TGTGCCATCAGTGTTAAAGCGGGAGGGCCCTCAGATACGCAGTATTTT. It translates to CAISVKAGGPSDTQYF.

On this clonotype: A much larger clone lies one base from this, so it may be a read error. The chain links TRBV3-1 to TRBJ2-5; no reliable D call. Germline values: CDR1 LGHDT, CDR2 YNNKEL (reference sequence). V was trimmed by 0 bases and J by 11 bases, leaving 16 bases between them. The length of the CDR3 is 14 residues. This CDR3 is CASSQESIYNEQYF. The DNA for the CDR3 is TGTGCCAGCAGCCAAGAGTCCATTTACAATGAGCAGTACTTC.

This clonotype was picked up many times. CDR3 amino acids: CASSLELSSYEQYF. The CDR3 coding sequence is TGTGCCAGCAGCTTAGAGCTAAGTAGCTACGAGCAGTACTTC. This rearrangement joins TRBV7-2 to TRBJ2-7; D unclear. V lost 1 base and J lost 3, with 10 bases in between. The V gene's germline CDR1 is SGHTA and CDR2 FQGNSA. The CDR3 totals 14 residues.

This clonotype was picked up a small number of times. The gene calls are TRBV7-9 and TRBJ2-7; no clear D. The CDR3 loop spans 15 amino acids. From germline, CDR1 is SEHNR and CDR2 FQNEAQ (reference sequence). Trimming shortened V by 1 base and J by 0 bases, and 10 bases separated the two germline ends. This chain's CDR3 is CASSLEDGSSYEQYF. The CDR3 DNA follows: TGTGCCAGCAGCTTAGAGGACGGAAGCTCCTACGAGCAGTACTTC.

This clonotype came up a few times. The gene calls are TRBV6-1 and TRBJ1-2, with 7 nucleotides matching TRBD1. CDR1 and CDR2 from the germline V gene are MNHNS and SASEGT. V was pared by 6 bases and J by 4 bases, with 5 bases of the junction left unmatched. The CDR3 has 13 amino acids. The CDR3 spells CASSWGQSYGYTF. As DNA, the CDR3 is TGTGCCAGCAGCTGGGGACAGTCCTATGGCTACACCTTC.

V usage is TRBV4-2 and J usage is TRBJ2-7; a possible D gene is TRBD2 (5 bases). CDR1 is LGHNA and CDR2 is YNFKEQ in the germline V gene. V lost 1 base and J 12 bases, leaving 19 bases between the germline ends. The CDR3 totals 14 residues. CDR3 loop: CASSQGAAEASRYF. The CDR3 coding sequence is TGTGCCAGCAGCCAAGGGGCAGCGGAAGCCTCACGGTACTTC.

This clonotype came up once. The rearrangement links TRBV9 to TRBJ2-1; TRBD2 agrees at 9 bases. Germline values: CDR1 SGDLS, CDR2 YYNGEE. The CDR3 is made up of 16 amino acids. The V gene end was trimmed by 0 bases and the J gene end by 6 bases; junction bases not matched to a gene: 7. CDR3 in amino acids: CASSVVSGSWGNEQFF. CDR3 in DNA: TGTGCCAGCAGCGTAGTTAGCGGGAGCTGGGGCAATGAGCAGTTCTTC.

This rearrangement joins TRBV5-6 to TRBJ2-7, with D maybe TRBD1 (6 bases). Germline V CDR1 and CDR2: SGHDT, YYEEEE. The length of the CDR3 is 15 residues. V lost 4 bases to trimming and J lost 5 bases, with 19 bases between them. The DNA of the CDR3 is TGTGCCAGCAGCATACAGGGTCCTCGCGCCCACGAGCAGTACTTC. Its protein product is CASSIQGPRAHEQYF.